This record covers a single T cell receptor (beta chain). Its specificity is not known. This sample stems from a study of OX40 agonist ivuxolimab in advanced cancers. Overall study: There were three patients with partial responses, one having hepatocellular carcinoma and two cutaneous melanoma.

Germline V gene data show CDR1 as SQVTM and CDR2 as ANQGSEA. Trimming cost V 1 base and J 1 base; bases outside gene matches: 3. CDR3 length: 15 amino acids. TCRdb keeps only in-frame clones here, not all; method: immunoSEQ multiplex PCR. Here the sample spans about 150,000 clones, 94% being singletons. Study-level findings and limits: At 0.1 to 3.0 mg/kg, CD4+ and CD8+ blood T cells expanded clonally by week 6. There were, on average, more expanded clones in CD8+ T cells than in CD4+.

V usage is TRBV29-1 and J usage is TRBJ2-3, with TRBD2 matching over 9 bases. The sequencing here drew on CD4+ or CD8+ T cells sorted from blood, taken in a trial of the OX40 agonist ivuxolimab. The clonotype comes from an adult with an advanced solid tumor such as melanoma, head and neck, liver or kidney cancer. This CDR3 is CSVEGSSGGTDTQYF. As DNA, the CDR3 is TGCAGCGTTGAAGGTTCTAGCGGGGGCACAGATACGCAGTATTTT.